The clone carrying this T cell receptor (beta chain) came up once. The antigen remains undetermined. Vbeta (60) and Jbeta (13) primers were used in the PCR. Using immunoSEQ multiplex PCR, the repertoire was profiled, and TCRdb retains in-frame clones only, with some absent. This table has over 100,000 clones, around 87% appearing once. The sample belongs to a study of cytomegalovirus exposure and HLA in healthy donors. The CDR3 loop spans 14 amino acids. CDR1 SGHDN and CDR2 FVKESK come from the germline V gene. The V gene lost 2 bases and the J gene lost 8 bases, with 13 bases spanning the gap. Study results and limitations: Cytomegalovirus association was listed for under 200 TCR beta chains. Reports described diagnosis of cytomegalovirus status by the classifier as highly specific and sensitive. DRB1 showed the most TCR associations and HLA-C the fewest in a later analysis, as rates varied by HLA locus. V- and J-gene trimming in TCR beta was tied to a missense DCLRE1C variant by an analysis performed later.

The source of this sequence is a woman aged 25 to 45 in good health and CMV-seronegative. Specimen: PBMCs. The chain joins TRBV14 to TRBJ2-1; D unclear. CDR3: CASSQWAAVDEQFF. The CDR3 coding sequence is TGTGCCAGCAGCCAATGGGCAGCTGTCGATGAGCAGTTCTTC. The full variable domain, completed using reference TRBV14 and TRBJ2-1, is EAGVTQFPSHSVIEKGQTVTLRCDPISGHDNLYWYRRVMGKEIKFLLHFVKESKQDESGMPNNRFLAERTGGTYSTLKVQPAELEDSGVYFCASSQWAAVDEQFFGPGTRLTVL.